This T cell receptor (beta chain) was found in a study of T cell changes during pregnancy in multiple sclerosis. The germline gives CDR1 PRHDT, CDR2 FYEKMQ (reference sequence). This CDR3 is built from 14 residues. Trimming shortened V by 0 bases and J by 5 bases, and 9 bases separated the two germline ends. Profiled with immunoSEQ multiplex PCR; TCRdb holds only in-frame clones, not every one. The repertoire has just under 80,000 clones, approximately 92% of them found once; the top ten carry 0.9% to 1.2%. This TCR derives from a female donor with multiple sclerosis, enrolled in a pregnancy study. The chain links TRBV13 to TRBJ2-3; D uncertain. The specimen was peripheral blood, collected in the first trimester of pregnancy. The CDR3 DNA reads as TGTGCCAGCAGCTTAGGAAGCTTCTTAGATACGCAGTATTTT. The encoded protein is CASSLGSFLDTQYF. Full variable domain (rest looked up from reference TRBV13 and TRBJ2-3): AAGVIQSPRHLIKEKRETATLKCYPIPRHDTVYWYQQGPGQDPQFLISFYEKMQSDKGSIPDRFSAQQFSDYHSELNMSSLELGDSALYFCASSLGSFLDTQYFGPGTRLTVL.